A single sample is the source of the 28 T cell receptor beta chains below, sequenced in a study of blood T cells in healthy people across ages. Through a sample-barcoded 5' primer and a J-beta primer mix, a second PCR was run for 7 to 11 cycles. TCRdb re-analysed the 5' RACE reads in MiXCR, keeping a single row per CDR3 protein. The sample shows about 1.6 million distinct CDR3 sequences, about 31% of them seen only once. The sequenced material came from blood. The origin of the receptors is a woman in her 30s in good health.

In this sample, this clonotype turned up a few times. This chain connects TRBV9 to TRBJ2-2; 11 nucleotides line up with TRBD2. The J segment lost 6 bases and the V segment lost 0 bases, leaving 4 bases of the junction unmatched. There are 16 residues in the CDR3. Germline V gives CDR1 SGDLS, CDR2 YYNGEE. DNA of the CDR3: TGTGCCAGCAGCGTAGTAACTAGCGGGAGTCCCGGGGAGCTGTTTTTT. Translation gives CASSVVTSGSPGELFF.

This clonotype was recorded a few times. This rearrangement joins TRBV12-3 or TRBV12-4 to TRBJ2-2; TRBD1 aligns across 8 bases. The CDR3 covers 14 residues. J lost 4 bases, V lost 7 bases, and 5 bases had no gene match. Here the CDR3 reads CASKQGEVTGELFF. In nucleotides, the CDR3 is TGTGCCAGCAAACAGGGGGAGGTCACCGGGGAGCTGTTTTTT.

This clonotype was observed a few times. The chain has TRBV4-2 and TRBJ2-2, with D tentatively TRBD2 (5 bases). This CDR3 has 16 amino acids. Trimming left V 0 bases short and J 3 bases short, with 11 bases between. Germline V lookup: CDR1 LGHNA, CDR2 YNFKEQ. Written as DNA, the CDR3 is TGTGCCAGCAGCCAAGATTCTCGGGGATACACCGGGGAGCTGTTTTTT. Protein sequence: CASSQDSRGYTGELFF.

The chain links TRBV14 to TRBJ2-1; D not resolved. Germline CDR1 reads SGHDN; CDR2 reads FVKESK. CDR3 length equals 11 residues. V was clipped by 3 bases and J by 9 bases, with 6 bases between them. The CDR3 is CASSQWVEQFF. CDR3 nucleotide sequence: TGTGCCAGCAGCCAGTGGGTTGAGCAGTTCTTC.

The V gene is TRBV18, the J gene TRBJ2-1; D gene ambiguous. The CDR3 sequence is 11 residues long. Germline V CDR1 and CDR2: KGHSH, LQKENI. V lost 5 bases to trimming and J lost 10 bases, with 9 bases between them. CDR3 DNA sequence: TGTGCCAGCTCAATGCAGGAGGAGCAGTTCTTC. This codes for CASSMQEEQFF.

This clonotype was seen more than once but under ten times. The chain uses TRBV4-1 and TRBJ2-3; 10 nucleotides match TRBD2. The CDR3 runs 16 residues. Germline V gives CDR1 MGHRA, CDR2 YSYEKL. Germline trimming cut 2 bases from V and 3 bases from J; bases unmatched to any gene: 5. The CDR3 here is CASSQISGGETDTQYF. The CDR3 DNA follows: TGCGCCAGCAGCCAAATAAGCGGGGGGGAGACAGATACGCAGTATTTT.

The rearrangement links TRBV19 to TRBJ2-1; TRBD2 matches 13 bases. The germline CDR1 and CDR2 sequences are LNHDA and SQIVND (reference sequence). V shed 2 bases, J shed 4 bases, and the junction held 5 bases outside the gene matches. The CDR3 runs 17 residues. The CDR3 region is CASSILGLAGEYNEQFF. CDR3 coding DNA: TGTGCCAGTAGTATATTAGGACTAGCGGGAGAATACAATGAGCAGTTCTTC.

The rearrangement joins TRBV5-1 to TRBJ1-1, with D tentatively TRBD1 (5 bases). V was clipped by 4 bases and J by 1 base, with 14 bases between them. Per germline, CDR1 SGHRS and CDR2 YFSETQ. This CDR3 has 15 amino acids. The CDR3 protein is CASSRTGTENTEAFF. In nucleotides, the CDR3 is TGCGCCAGCAGCAGAACCGGGACGGAGAACACTGAAGCTTTCTTT.

This clonotype was observed at least ten times. The chain uses TRBV7-2 and TRBJ2-5; no reliable D call. The germline V gene encodes CDR1 SGHTA and CDR2 FQGNSA. V lost 3 bases to trimming and J lost 2 bases, with 7 bases between them. The CDR3 consists of 13 residues. In nucleotides, the CDR3 is TGTGCCAGCAGCTTTAACCGACAAGAGACCCAGTACTTC. Protein: CASSFNRQETQYF.

The chain joins TRBV2 to TRBJ2-1; TRBD2 matches at 11 bases. The CDR3 is made up of 16 amino acids. Germline V gene data show CDR1 as SNHLY and CDR2 as FYNNEI. The ends lost 4 bases at V and 8 bases at J; junction bases unmatched: 10. The CDR3 DNA reads TGTGCCAGCAGTGTAGCGGGAGGGCCGGGTGTAGATGAGCAGTTCTTC. Protein sequence: CASSVAGGPGVDEQFF. Full variable domain (remainder filled in from reference TRBV2 and TRBJ2-1): EPEVTQTPSHQVTQMGQEVILRCVPISNHLYFYWYRQILGQKVEFLVSFYNNEISEKSEIFDDQFSVERPDGSNFTLKIRSTKLEDSAMYFCASSVAGGPGVDEQFFGPGTRLTVL.

The chain is built from TRBV7-2 and TRBJ2-5, with 9 bases aligning to TRBD2. This CDR3 comprises 17 residues. Germline V gives CDR1 SGHTA, CDR2 FQGNSA. Trimming removed 1 base from V and 5 bases from J; junction bases left unmatched: 11. The CDR3 DNA is TGTGCCAGCAGCTTAGAAGGTTGCGGGGGGGCCTGGGAGACCCAGTACTTC. It specifies CASSLEGCGGAWETQYF.

This clonotype was counted ten times or more. This chain uses TRBV29-1 with TRBJ2-5, with TRBD1 as a possible D gene (6 bases). V was clipped by 4 bases and J by 5 bases, with 17 bases between them. The V gene's germline CDR1 is SQVTM and CDR2 ANQGSEA. The CDR3 is 14 amino acids. The CDR3 nucleotides are TGCAGCGTTGTTATCGGGAACCAGGGGGAGACCCAGTACTTC. As protein: CSVVIGNQGETQYF. Full variable domain (missing parts from reference TRBV29-1 and TRBJ2-5): SAVISQKPSRDICQRGTSLTIQCQVDSQVTMMFWYRQQPGQSLTLIATANQGSEATYESGFVIDKFPISRPNLTFSTLTVSNMSPEDSSIYLCSVVIGNQGETQYFGPGTRLLVL.

This rearrangement joins TRBV12-3 or TRBV12-4 to TRBJ1-2; tentative D call: TRBD1 (5 bases). Trimming stripped 6 bases from V and 4 bases from J, with 18 bases between. This CDR3 has 15 amino acids. In DNA, the CDR3 is TGTGCCAGCAGCTCCCGCGGGGGAGAACTCTATGGCTACACCTTC. Amino acid sequence: CASSSRGGELYGYTF.

CDR3 bases: TGTGCCAGCAGCCAATTTGGAGGCAGGGAGAAGTTCTTC. This gives the protein CASSQFGGREKFF. The rearrangement uses TRBV3-1 and TRBJ2-1; D could derive from TRBD1 or TRBD2 (5 bases each). The V and J ends lost 2 bases and 14 bases respectively, with 16 bases between them. Germline lookup yields CDR1 LGHDT and CDR2 YNNKEL (reference sequence). CDR3 size: 13 residues.

This sequence joins TRBV5-1 and TRBJ2-4, with D tentatively TRBD2 (6 bases). V dropped 4 bases and J dropped 2 bases, with 10 bases sitting between them. The length of the CDR3 is 14 residues. CDR1 is SGHRS, CDR2 YFSETQ, per germline. For the CDR3, the DNA is TGCGCCAGCAGCATGGGAGGACCCAAAAACATTCAGTACTTC. It is translated as CASSMGGPKNIQYF.

This clonotype was recorded a few times. Written as DNA, the CDR3 is TGTGCCAGCAGCTTGGACAGCCTTAGCTCCTACAATGAGCAGTTCTTC. Its translation: CASSLDSLSSYNEQFF. V usage is TRBV11-1 and J usage is TRBJ2-1; D might be TRBD1 (6 bases). CDR3 length: 16 residues. The V and J ends lost 3 bases and 0 bases respectively, with 12 bases between them. The germline V gene encodes CDR1 SGHAT and CDR2 FQDESV (reference sequence).

This sequence joins TRBV11-2 and TRBJ2-1; 11 nucleotides match TRBD2. Unmatched junction bases numbered 10, after V lost 1 base and J lost 5 bases. The CDR3 has 18 residues. CDR1 is SGHAT and CDR2 is FQNNGV in the germline V gene. Here the CDR3 reads CASSLGIGGLAGHNEQFF. As DNA, the CDR3 is TGTGCCAGCAGCTTAGGTATAGGAGGACTAGCGGGCCACAATGAGCAGTTCTTC. The full variable domain, its missing parts supplied by reference TRBV11-2 and TRBJ2-1, is EAGVAQSPRYKIIEKRQSVAFWCNPISGHATLYWYQQILGQGPKLLIQFQNNGVVDDSQLPKDRFSAERLKGVDSTLKIQPAKLEDSAVYLCASSLGIGGLAGHNEQFFGPGTRLTVL.

The chain is built from TRBV5-1 and TRBJ1-1; 8 bases are shared with TRBD1. Unmatched junction bases numbered 10, after V lost 2 bases and J lost 7 bases. The CDR3 is 15 amino acids. Germline assignment: CDR1 SGHRS and CDR2 YFSETQ. The CDR3 loop is CASSLRTGRGDEAFF. For the CDR3, the DNA is TGCGCCAGCAGCTTACGGACAGGGCGGGGGGATGAAGCTTTCTTT.

This clonotype was observed a handful of times. The V gene is TRBV7-9, the J gene TRBJ1-6; D perhaps matches TRBD1 (5 bases). In germline, CDR1 is SEHNR, CDR2 FQNEAQ (reference sequence). This CDR3 is built from 14 residues. Trimming stripped 7 bases from V and 10 bases from J, with 17 bases between. Here the CDR3 reads CASTIGAEGSPLHF. CDR3 bases: TGTGCCAGCACGATTGGGGCGGAAGGGTCACCCCTCCACTTT.

At least ten counts were recorded for this clonotype. This chain joins TRBV4-1 and TRBJ2-7; 7 bases map to TRBD2. V dropped 0 bases and J dropped 3; count of bases not matched to a gene: 8. CDR3 length: 16 amino acids. Per the germline V gene, CDR1 is MGHRA and CDR2 is YSYEKL. In DNA form, the CDR3 reads TGCGCCAGCAGCCAAGAGTCGGGGGGTGGCGGCTACGAGCAGTACTTC. This translates into CASSQESGGGGYEQYF.

The CDR3 reads CASSFGQLLSNQPQHF. CDR3 DNA: TGTGCCAGCAGTTTTGGCCAGCTCCTTAGCAATCAGCCCCAGCATTTT. The V call is TRBV28, the J call TRBJ1-5; unclear D gene. Germline CDR1 reads MDHEN; CDR2 reads SYDVKM. Trimming stripped 3 bases from V and 0 bases from J, with 12 bases between. CDR3 size: 16 residues. The full variable domain, in which reference TRBV28 and TRBJ1-5 provide the parts outside the CDR3, is DVKVTQSSRYLVKRTGEKVFLECVQDMDHENMFWYRQDPGLGLRLIYFSYDVKMKEKGDIPEGYSVSREKKERFSLILESASTNQTSMYLCASSFGQLLSNQPQHFGDGTRLSIL.

The rearrangement links TRBV11-2 to TRBJ1-1; 7 nucleotides align to TRBD1. CDR1 is SGHAT, CDR2 FQNNGV, per germline. The ends lost 4 bases at V and 6 bases at J; junction bases unmatched: 2. This CDR3 spans 12 amino acids. The CDR3 protein is CASSWTGAEAFF. CDR3 in DNA: TGTGCCAGCAGCTGGACAGGAGCTGAAGCTTTCTTT.

This chain connects TRBV7-9 to TRBJ2-2; D possibly corresponds to TRBD1 (6 bases). Germline V gene sequence: CDR1 SEHNR, CDR2 FQNEAQ (reference sequence). Trimming stripped 4 bases from V and 4 bases from J, with 16 bases between. This CDR3 region has 16 residues. CDR3 bases: TGTGCCAGCAGCTACCTACAGGGCCGGGGCACCGGGGAGCTGTTTTTT. Protein product: CASSYLQGRGTGELFF.

The V call is TRBV28, the J call TRBJ2-7; the D gene could be TRBD1 or TRBD2 (5 bases each). Trimming removed 6 bases at V and 2 bases at J, with 17 bases between. Germline assignment: CDR1 MDHEN and CDR2 SYDVKM. The CDR3 is made up of 15 amino acids. The DNA of the CDR3 is TGTGCCAGCAGCTTCCCAGGGAGTACGGCCTACGAGCAGTACTTC. Protein sequence: CASSFPGSTAYEQYF.

V is TRBV6-5 and J is TRBJ1-6; no definite D call. Trimming left V 2 bases short and J 3 bases short, with 5 bases between. CDR1 and CDR2 from the germline V gene are MNHEY and SVGAGI. The CDR3 spans 14 residues. CDR3 in amino acids: CASSYDGYNSPLHF. The CDR3 nucleotides are TGTGCCAGCAGTTACGACGGCTATAATTCACCCCTCCACTTT.

The V call is TRBV6-1, the J call TRBJ2-5; possibly TRBD2 for D (6 bases). The last part of the DNA fits TRBJ2-7 better; the J call may be wrong. Germline V gene lookup returns CDR1 MNHNS and CDR2 SASEGT. The length of the CDR3 is 13 residues. CDR3 sequence reads: CASSENGSHEQYF. CDR3 DNA sequence: TGTGCCAGCAGTGAAAACGGGAGCCACGAGCAGTACTTC.

This clonotype has a handful of counts. V and J are TRBV5-1 and TRBJ1-2, with D uncertain. CDR1 and CDR2 from the germline V gene are SGHRS and YFSETQ. This CDR3 spans 13 amino acids. With 0 bases removed from V and 8 bases from J, the gap between germline ends came to 11 bases. The CDR3 DNA reads TGCGCCAGCAGCTTGGTGGCAGGAGGAGGCTACACCTTC. This sequence encodes CASSLVAGGGYTF. Using reference TRBV5-1 and TRBJ1-2 for the parts outside the CDR3, the full variable domain is KAGVTQTPRYLIKTRGQQVTLSCSPISGHRSVSWYQQTPGQGLQFLFEYFSETQRNKGNFPGRFSGRQFSNSRSEMNVSTLELGDSALYLCASSLVAGGGYTFGSGTRLTVV.

The chain uses TRBV9 and TRBJ2-7; D ambiguous. V lost 4 bases to trimming and J lost 5 bases, with 19 bases between them. Germline V gene data show CDR1 as SGDLS and CDR2 as YYNGEE. CDR3 length equals 15 residues. The CDR3 region has the DNA TGTGCCAGCAGCCCCGGTCGTCATTACGTGGACGAGCAGTACTTC. This gives the protein CASSPGRHYVDEQYF.